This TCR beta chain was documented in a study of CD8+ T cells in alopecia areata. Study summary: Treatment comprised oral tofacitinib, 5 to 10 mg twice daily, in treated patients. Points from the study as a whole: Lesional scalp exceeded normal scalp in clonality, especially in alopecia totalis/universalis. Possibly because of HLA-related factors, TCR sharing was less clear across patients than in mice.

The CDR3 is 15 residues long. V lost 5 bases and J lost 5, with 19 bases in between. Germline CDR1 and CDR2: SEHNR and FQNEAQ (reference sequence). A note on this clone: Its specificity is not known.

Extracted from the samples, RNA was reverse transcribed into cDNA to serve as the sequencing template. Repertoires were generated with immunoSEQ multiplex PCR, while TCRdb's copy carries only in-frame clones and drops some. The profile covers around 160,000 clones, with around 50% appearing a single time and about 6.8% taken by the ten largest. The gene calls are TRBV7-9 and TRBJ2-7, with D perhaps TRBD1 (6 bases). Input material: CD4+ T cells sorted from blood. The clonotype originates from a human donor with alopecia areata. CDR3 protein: CASSPRQGIIHEQYF. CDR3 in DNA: TGTGCCAGCAGCCCTCGGCAGGGGATTATCCACGAGCAGTACTTC.